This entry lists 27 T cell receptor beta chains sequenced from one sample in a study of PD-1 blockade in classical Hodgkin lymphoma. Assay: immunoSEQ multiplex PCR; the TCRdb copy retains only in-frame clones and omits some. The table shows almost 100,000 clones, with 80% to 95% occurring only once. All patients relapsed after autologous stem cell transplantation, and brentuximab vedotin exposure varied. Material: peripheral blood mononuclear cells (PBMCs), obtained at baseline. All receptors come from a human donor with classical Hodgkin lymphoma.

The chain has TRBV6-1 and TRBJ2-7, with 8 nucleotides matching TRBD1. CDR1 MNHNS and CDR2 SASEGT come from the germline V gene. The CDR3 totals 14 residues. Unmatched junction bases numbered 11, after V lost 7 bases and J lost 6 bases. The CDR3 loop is CASNPGWTGLEQYF. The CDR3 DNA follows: TGTGCCAGCAACCCGGGGTGGACAGGGCTCGAGCAGTACTTC.

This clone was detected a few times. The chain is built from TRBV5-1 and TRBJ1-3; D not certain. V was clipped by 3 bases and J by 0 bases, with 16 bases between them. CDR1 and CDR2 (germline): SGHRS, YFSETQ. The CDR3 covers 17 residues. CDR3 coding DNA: TGCGCCAGCAGCTCCCTTGGAGGAACCAGCTCTGGAAACACCATATATTTT. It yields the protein CASSSLGGTSSGNTIYF.

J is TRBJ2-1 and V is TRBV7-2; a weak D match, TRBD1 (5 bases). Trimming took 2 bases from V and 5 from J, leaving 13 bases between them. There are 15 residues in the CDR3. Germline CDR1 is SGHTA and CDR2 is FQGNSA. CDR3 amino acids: CASSLTPTDNNEQFF. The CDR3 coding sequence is TGTGCCAGCAGCTTAACTCCGACAGACAACAATGAGCAGTTCTTC.

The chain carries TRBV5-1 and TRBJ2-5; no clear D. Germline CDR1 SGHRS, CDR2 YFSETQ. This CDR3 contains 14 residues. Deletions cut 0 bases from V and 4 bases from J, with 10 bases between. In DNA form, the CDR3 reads TGCGCCAGCAGCTTGGGCCTAGGTGGAGAGACCCAGTACTTC. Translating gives CASSLGLGGETQYF.

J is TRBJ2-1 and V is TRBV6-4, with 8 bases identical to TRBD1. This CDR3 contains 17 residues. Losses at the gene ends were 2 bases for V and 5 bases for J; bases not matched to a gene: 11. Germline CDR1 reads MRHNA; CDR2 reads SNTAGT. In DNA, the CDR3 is TGTGCCAGCAGTGACGGAATCGGGGCAGGGGGCCACAATGAGCAGTTCTTC. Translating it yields CASSDGIGAGGHNEQFF.

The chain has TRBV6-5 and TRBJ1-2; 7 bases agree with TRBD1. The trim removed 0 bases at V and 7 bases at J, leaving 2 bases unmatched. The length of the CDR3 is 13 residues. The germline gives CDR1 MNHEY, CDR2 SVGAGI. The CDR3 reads CASSYSGTAGYTF. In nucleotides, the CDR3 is TGTGCCAGCAGTTACTCCGGGACAGCTGGCTACACCTTC.

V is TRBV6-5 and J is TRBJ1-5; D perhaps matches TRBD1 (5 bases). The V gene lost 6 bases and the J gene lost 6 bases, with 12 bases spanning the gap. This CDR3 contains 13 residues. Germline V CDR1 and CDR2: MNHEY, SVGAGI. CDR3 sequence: CASSPVGGQPQHF. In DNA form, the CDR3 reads TGTGCCAGCAGCCCCGTTGGGGGTCAGCCCCAGCATTTT.

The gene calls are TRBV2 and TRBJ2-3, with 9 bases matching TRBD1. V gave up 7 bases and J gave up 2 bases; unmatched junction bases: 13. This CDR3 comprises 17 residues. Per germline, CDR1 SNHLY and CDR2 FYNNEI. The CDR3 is CASTKVGQGFPTDTQYF. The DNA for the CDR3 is TGTGCCAGCACCAAAGTGGGACAGGGATTCCCCACAGATACGCAGTATTTT.

CDR3 in DNA: TGCGCCAGCAGCCAAGGAGAAGAAGGCTCGAGACTTCTTAATGAAAAACTGTTTTTT. This encodes CASSQGEEGSRLLNEKLFF. The genes are TRBV4-1 and TRBJ1-4; D is unclear. V shed 1 base and J shed 4 bases, with 22 bases lying between them. This CDR3 is built from 19 residues. The germline V gene has CDR1 MGHRA and CDR2 YSYEKL.

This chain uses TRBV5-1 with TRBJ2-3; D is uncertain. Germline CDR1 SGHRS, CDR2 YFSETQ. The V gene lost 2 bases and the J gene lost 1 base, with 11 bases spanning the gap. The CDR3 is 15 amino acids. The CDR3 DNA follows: TGCGCCAGCAGCTTAGGATCTCTTGGCACAGATACGCAGTATTTT. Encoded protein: CASSLGSLGTDTQYF.

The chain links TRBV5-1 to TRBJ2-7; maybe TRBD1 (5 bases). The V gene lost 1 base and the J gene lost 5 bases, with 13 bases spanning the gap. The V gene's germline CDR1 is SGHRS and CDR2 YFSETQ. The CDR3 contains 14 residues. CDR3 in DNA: TGCGCCAGCAGCTTGACGCAGGGTTCCAACGAGCAGTACTTC. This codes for CASSLTQGSNEQYF.

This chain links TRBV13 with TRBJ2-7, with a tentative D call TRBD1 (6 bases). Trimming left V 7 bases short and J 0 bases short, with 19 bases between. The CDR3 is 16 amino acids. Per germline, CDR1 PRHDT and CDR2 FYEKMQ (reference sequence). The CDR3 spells CASTPFGQGSSYEQYF. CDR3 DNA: TGTGCCAGCACTCCTTTTGGGCAGGGGAGCTCCTACGAGCAGTACTTC.

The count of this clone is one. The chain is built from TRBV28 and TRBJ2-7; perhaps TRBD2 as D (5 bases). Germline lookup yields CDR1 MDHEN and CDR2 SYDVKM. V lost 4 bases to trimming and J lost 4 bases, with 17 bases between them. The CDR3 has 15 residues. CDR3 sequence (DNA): TGTGCCAGCAGTTGGTCCGGGAACCTCTTGTACGAGCAGTACTTC. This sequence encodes CASSWSGNLLYEQYF.

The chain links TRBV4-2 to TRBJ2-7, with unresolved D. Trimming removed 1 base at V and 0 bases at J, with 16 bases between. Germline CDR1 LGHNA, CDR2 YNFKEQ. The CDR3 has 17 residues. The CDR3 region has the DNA TGTGCCAGCAGCCAAGGTTTGTTAGGTCTTGGCTCCTACGAGCAGTACTTC. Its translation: CASSQGLLGLGSYEQYF.

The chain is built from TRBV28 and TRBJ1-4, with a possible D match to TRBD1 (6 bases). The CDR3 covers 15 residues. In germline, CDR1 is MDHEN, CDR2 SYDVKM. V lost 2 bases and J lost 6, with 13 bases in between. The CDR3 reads CASSLGQRKDEKLFF. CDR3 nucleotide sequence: TGTGCCAGCAGTTTAGGACAGCGGAAGGATGAAAAACTGTTTTTT.

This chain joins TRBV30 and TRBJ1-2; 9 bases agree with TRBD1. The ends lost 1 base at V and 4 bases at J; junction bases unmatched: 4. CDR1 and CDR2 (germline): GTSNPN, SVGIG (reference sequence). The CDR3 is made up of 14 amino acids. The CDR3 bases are TGTGCCTGGAGTGGGACAGGGGAACGCTATGGCTACACCTTC. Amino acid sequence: CAWSGTGERYGYTF.

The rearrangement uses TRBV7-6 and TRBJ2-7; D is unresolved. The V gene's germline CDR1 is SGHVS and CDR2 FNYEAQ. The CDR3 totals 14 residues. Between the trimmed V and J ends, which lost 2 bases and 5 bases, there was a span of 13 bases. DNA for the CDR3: TGTGCCAGCAGCTTATTAGGGTCGGAAAACGAGCAGTACTTC. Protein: CASSLLGSENEQYF.

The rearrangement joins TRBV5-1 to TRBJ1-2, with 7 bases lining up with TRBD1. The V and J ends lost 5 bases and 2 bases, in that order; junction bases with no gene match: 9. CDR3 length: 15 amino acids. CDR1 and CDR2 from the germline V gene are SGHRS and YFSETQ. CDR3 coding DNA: TGCGCCAGCAGTCGTGAGGGGGCAGGAAACTATGGCTACACCTTC. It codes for CASSREGAGNYGYTF.

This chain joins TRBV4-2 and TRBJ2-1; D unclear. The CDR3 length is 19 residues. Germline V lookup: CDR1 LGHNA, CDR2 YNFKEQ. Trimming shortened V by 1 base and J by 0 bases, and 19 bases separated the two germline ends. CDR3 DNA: TGTGCCAGCAGCCAAGTAGGTGCTTTTCGGTTAAGCTCCTACAATGAGCAGTTCTTC. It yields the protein CASSQVGAFRLSSYNEQFF.

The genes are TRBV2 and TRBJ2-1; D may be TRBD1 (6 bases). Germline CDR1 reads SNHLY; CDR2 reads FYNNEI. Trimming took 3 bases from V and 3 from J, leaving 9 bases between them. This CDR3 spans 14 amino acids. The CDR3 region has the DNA TGTGCCAGCAGTGACGGGACATACTACAATGAGCAGTTCTTC. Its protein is CASSDGTYYNEQFF.

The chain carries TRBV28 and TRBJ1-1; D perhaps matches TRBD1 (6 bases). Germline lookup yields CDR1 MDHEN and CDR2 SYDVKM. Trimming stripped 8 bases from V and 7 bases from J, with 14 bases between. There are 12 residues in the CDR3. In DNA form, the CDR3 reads TGTGCCAGCCGAGATCCACAGGGTGAAGCTTTCTTT. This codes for CASRDPQGEAFF.

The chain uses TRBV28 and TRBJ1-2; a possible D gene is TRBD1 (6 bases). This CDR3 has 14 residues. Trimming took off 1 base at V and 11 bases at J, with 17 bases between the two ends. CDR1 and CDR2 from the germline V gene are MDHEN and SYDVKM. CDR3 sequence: CASSLSGQRQRYTF. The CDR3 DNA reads TGTGCCAGCAGTTTATCCGGACAGCGGCAAAGATACACCTTC.

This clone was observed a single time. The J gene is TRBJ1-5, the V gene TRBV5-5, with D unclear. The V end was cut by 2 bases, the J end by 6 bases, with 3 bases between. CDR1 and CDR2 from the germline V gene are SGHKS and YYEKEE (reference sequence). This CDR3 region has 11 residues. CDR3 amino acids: CASSFGQPQHF. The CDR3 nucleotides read TGTGCCAGCAGCTTTGGTCAGCCCCAGCATTTT.

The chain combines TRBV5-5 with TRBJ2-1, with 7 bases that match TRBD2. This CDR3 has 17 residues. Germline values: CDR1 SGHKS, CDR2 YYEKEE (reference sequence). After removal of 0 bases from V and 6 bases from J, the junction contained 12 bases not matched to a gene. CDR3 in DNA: TGTGCCAGCAGCTTGGTCCGGCGACCGGGGGGACTCAATGAGCAGTTCTTC. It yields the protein CASSLVRRPGGLNEQFF.

The CDR3 loop reads CASRGTGYVNTGELFF. The CDR3 DNA sequence: TGCGCCAGCAGGGGAACGGGATATGTGAACACCGGGGAGCTGTTTTTT. The chain combines TRBV5-1 with TRBJ2-2; tentative D call: TRBD2 (5 bases). CDR1 is SGHRS, CDR2 YFSETQ, per germline. This CDR3 spans 16 amino acids. V dropped 5 bases and J dropped 1 base, with 15 bases sitting between them. Full variable domain (missing parts from reference TRBV5-1 and TRBJ2-2): KAGVTQTPRYLIKTRGQQVTLSCSPISGHRSVSWYQQTPGQGLQFLFEYFSETQRNKGNFPGRFSGRQFSNSRSEMNVSTLELGDSALYLCASRGTGYVNTGELFFGEGSRLTVL.

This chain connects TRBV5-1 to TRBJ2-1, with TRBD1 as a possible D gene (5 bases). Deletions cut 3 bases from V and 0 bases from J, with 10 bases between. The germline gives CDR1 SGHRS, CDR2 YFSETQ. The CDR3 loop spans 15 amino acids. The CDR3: CASSSTGSSYNEQFF. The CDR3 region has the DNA TGCGCCAGCAGCTCCACAGGCAGCTCCTACAATGAGCAGTTCTTC. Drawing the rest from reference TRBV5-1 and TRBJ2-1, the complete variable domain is KAGVTQTPRYLIKTRGQQVTLSCSPISGHRSVSWYQQTPGQGLQFLFEYFSETQRNKGNFPGRFSGRQFSNSRSEMNVSTLELGDSALYLCASSSTGSSYNEQFFGPGTRLTVL.

The CDR3 DNA reads TGTGCCAGCAGCGTAGCTGTTGGCGGGGAGACCCAGTACTTC. Residues: CASSVAVGGETQYF. The rearrangement uses TRBV9 and TRBJ2-5, with a weak D call TRBD2 (5 bases). The V end was cut by 0 bases, the J end by 5 bases, with 11 bases between. Per germline, CDR1 SGDLS and CDR2 YYNGEE. The CDR3 has 14 amino acids.